The 21 T cell receptor beta chains given below trace back to one sample, sequenced in a study of shared clonotypes between healthy human individuals. Assay: immunoSEQ multiplex PCR; the TCRdb copy retains only in-frame clones and omits some. The sample consists of about 710,000 clones, around 78% of them appearing once. Sequencing was performed on memory CD4+ T cells sorted from blood. Described subset: CD45RA-negative fraction. The receptors originated from a woman in her thirties in good health.

About this clone: Since a far larger clone is one base different, this is likely a read error. The chain is built from TRBV5-4 and TRBJ1-1; D is ambiguous. Trimming removed 0 bases at V and 4 bases at J, with 7 bases between. The CDR3 extends over 13 amino acids. Germline CDR1 SGHNT, CDR2 YYREEE (reference sequence). The CDR3 loop is CASSLGGCTEAFF. The CDR3 DNA reads TGTGCCAGCAGCTTGGGAGGGTGCACTGAAGCTTTCTTT.

Only a few counts were recorded for this clone. The J gene is TRBJ2-3, the V gene TRBV6-1; no clear D. Trimming pared 7 bases from V and 4 bases from J, leaving 6 bases between. The CDR3 covers 11 residues. The germline V gene encodes CDR1 MNHNS and CDR2 SASEGT. The DNA of the CDR3 is TGTGCCAGCATCGCTGCAGATACGCAGTATTTT. Protein: CASIAADTQYF.

The chain joins TRBV10-2 to TRBJ2-7, with TRBD2 matching 11 bases. With 5 bases clipped from V and 7 bases from J, the junction kept 7 bases outside the gene matches. CDR1 and CDR2 (germline): WSHSY, SAAADI. The CDR3 spans 14 residues. The CDR3, as DNA: TGCGCCAGCAGTTTACTAGCGGGAGCACGGGAGCAGTACTTC. Translated: CASSLLAGAREQYF.

This sequence joins TRBV30 and TRBJ2-4; 8 nucleotides align to TRBD2. The DNA matches TRBJ2-7 better at its end, which makes the J call doubtful. The germline CDR1 and CDR2 sequences are GTSNPN and SVGIG (reference sequence). CDR3 length: 13 amino acids. The CDR3: CAWRGGFALEQYF. The CDR3 coding sequence is TGTGCCTGGCGGGGGGGTTTCGCCCTCGAGCAGTACTTC.

The chain uses TRBV7-9 and TRBJ2-5; perhaps D is TRBD1 or TRBD2 (6 bases each). Germline CDR1 SEHNR, CDR2 FQNEAQ (reference sequence). V was cut by 5 bases and J by 5 bases, with 15 bases left in between. The CDR3 sequence is 14 residues long. CDR3 in DNA: TGTGCCAGCAGCCCCCAAAGGGGGAGGGAGACCCAGTACTTC. This gives the protein CASSPQRGRETQYF.

V gene TRBV2 combines with J gene TRBJ1-5; tentatively, D is TRBD1 (6 bases). V was clipped by 6 bases and J by 1 base, with 13 bases between them. The CDR3 sequence is 15 residues long. The germline V gene has CDR1 SNHLY and CDR2 FYNNEI. In nucleotides, the CDR3 is TGTGCCAGCAGGGAGGGGGGGGCGAGCAATCAGCCCCAGCATTTT. As protein: CASREGGASNQPQHF.

This chain connects TRBV18 to TRBJ2-7; 7 bases line up with TRBD1. With V trimmed by 3 bases and J by 5 bases, 1 base remained unmatched. This CDR3 is built from 12 residues. Germline V gene lookup returns CDR1 KGHSH and CDR2 LQKENI. CDR3 sequence (DNA): TGTGCCAGCTCACCCGGGACAGACGAGCAGTACTTC. Its translation is CASSPGTDEQYF.

DNA for the CDR3: TGTGCCAGCACTAAAACCGGGACAGCTCAAGAGACCCAGTACTTC. Its protein product is CASTKTGTAQETQYF. The V gene is TRBV2, the J gene TRBJ2-5, with 7 bases matching TRBD1. The V gene's germline CDR1 is SNHLY and CDR2 FYNNEI. V shed 7 bases and J 2 bases; nucleotides not matched to a gene: 10. The CDR3 contains 15 residues.

The count of this clone is one. CDR3 residues: CASSHGVGGGGTEAFF. DNA for the CDR3: TGTGCCAGCAGCCACGGGGTGGGGGGAGGCGGCACTGAAGCTTTCTTT. The genes are TRBV6-6 and TRBJ1-1, with a tentative D call TRBD1 (5 bases). With 6 bases removed from V and 4 bases from J, the gap between germline ends came to 21 bases. The CDR3 extends over 16 amino acids. Per the germline V gene, CDR1 is MNHNY and CDR2 is SVGAGI (reference sequence).

The chain links TRBV28 to TRBJ1-2; D gene ambiguous. V was clipped by 6 bases and J by 4 bases, with 15 bases between them. The CDR3 covers 14 residues. Germline V CDR1 and CDR2: MDHEN, SYDVKM. Written as DNA, the CDR3 is TGTGCCAGCAGCCGCGCACCTCGGGTCTATGGCTACACCTTC. Translated: CASSRAPRVYGYTF.

The rearrangement joins TRBV12-5 to TRBJ2-5; 13 nucleotides match TRBD2. Germline trimming cut 7 bases from V and 0 bases from J; bases unmatched to any gene: 8. Looked up from germline, CDR1 is LGHNT and CDR2 is FRNRAP. CDR3 length: 17 residues. The chain's CDR3 is CASAKGTSGAYQETQYF. In DNA form, the CDR3 reads TGTGCTAGTGCAAAGGGGACTAGCGGGGCTTACCAAGAGACCCAGTACTTC.

The chain couples TRBV5-1 to TRBJ1-5; 10 nucleotides agree with TRBD1. V lost 2 bases and J lost 5; bases outside the gene matches: 1. The germline V gene encodes CDR1 SGHRS and CDR2 YFSETQ. CDR3 length: 14 residues. The CDR3 loop is CASSLGTGDQPQHF. The CDR3 nucleotides are TGCGCCAGCAGCTTAGGGACAGGGGATCAGCCCCAGCATTTT.

V usage is TRBV14 and J usage is TRBJ2-1; D remains unclear. The CDR3 extends over 12 amino acids. CDR1 and CDR2 from the germline V gene are SGHDN and FVKESK. V was pared by 2 bases and J by 6 bases, with 5 bases between. The CDR3 DNA reads as TGTGCCAGCAGCCAAACTGCCAATGAGCAGTTCTTC. The encoded protein is CASSQTANEQFF.

This chain joins TRBV15 and TRBJ2-5; D uncertain. The DNA matches TRBJ2-7 better at its end, which makes the J call doubtful. The CDR3 runs 15 residues. Per the germline V gene, CDR1 is LNHNV and CDR2 is YYDKDF (reference sequence). CDR3 sequence (DNA): TGTGCCACCAGCAGAGATCGTATCAAAAATGGCGAGCAGTACTTC. As protein: CATSRDRIKNGEQYF.

The chain recombines TRBV5-1 with TRBJ2-7, with D tentatively TRBD1 or TRBD2 (5 bases each). This CDR3 is 16 amino acids long. Germline assignment: CDR1 SGHRS and CDR2 YFSETQ. Trimming stripped 0 bases from V and 1 base from J, with 14 bases between. CDR3: CASSLGGVQASYEQYF. CDR3 DNA: TGCGCCAGCAGCTTGGGAGGGGTCCAGGCTTCCTACGAGCAGTACTTC. The full variable domain, completed using reference TRBV5-1 and TRBJ2-7, is KAGVTQTPRYLIKTRGQQVTLSCSPISGHRSVSWYQQTPGQGLQFLFEYFSETQRNKGNFPGRFSGRQFSNSRSEMNVSTLELGDSALYLCASSLGGVQASYEQYFGPGTRLTVT.

The V call is TRBV6-5, the J call TRBJ2-5; D may match TRBD1 or TRBD2 (5 bases each). Trimming removed 3 bases at V and 6 bases at J, with 8 bases between. The V gene's germline CDR1 is MNHEY and CDR2 SVGAGI. The CDR3 is made up of 12 amino acids. This CDR3 reads CASSYGGQTQYF. The CDR3 nucleotides are TGTGCCAGCAGTTATGGGGGTCAGACCCAGTACTTC.

The chain is built from TRBV28 and TRBJ2-1; D might be TRBD2 (5 bases). Germline assignment: CDR1 MDHEN and CDR2 SYDVKM. This CDR3 region has 12 residues. Trimming shortened V by 6 bases and J by 6 bases, and 9 bases separated the two germline ends. Here the CDR3 reads CASRERANEQFF. CDR3 coding DNA: TGTGCCAGCAGGGAGAGGGCCAATGAGCAGTTCTTC.

This chain joins TRBV7-2 and TRBJ1-1, with D hard to call. CDR3 size: 13 residues. The germline CDR1 and CDR2 sequences are SGHTA and FQGNSA. The V gene lost 5 bases and the J gene lost 3 bases, with 10 bases spanning the gap. The DNA of the CDR3 is TGTGCCAGCAGCACGGTTCAAGACACTGAAGCTTTCTTT. It encodes CASSTVQDTEAFF.

This clone showed up just once. V is TRBV7-2 and J is TRBJ1-5, with D tentatively TRBD1 (5 bases). Germline V gene sequence: CDR1 SGHTA, CDR2 FQGNSA. CDR3 size: 13 residues. V lost 3 bases and J lost 11, with 14 bases in between. CDR3 protein: CASSFHDRQTQHF. CDR3 nucleotides: TGTGCCAGCAGCTTCCACGACAGACAGACCCAGCATTTT.

This clone was seen a handful of times. The chain couples TRBV4-1 to TRBJ2-7, with 10 bases identical to TRBD2. After removal of 0 bases from V and 4 bases from J, the junction contained 9 bases not matched to a gene. The CDR3 has 17 residues. Germline values: CDR1 MGHRA, CDR2 YSYEKL. CDR3 sequence reads: CASSQERGASGSYEQYF. DNA for the CDR3: TGCGCCAGCAGCCAAGAGAGGGGGGCTAGCGGGAGTTACGAGCAGTACTTC.

The chain links TRBV28 to TRBJ1-5; TRBD1 matches at 9 bases. From germline, CDR1 is MDHEN and CDR2 SYDVKM. The V and J ends lost 8 bases and 9 bases, in that order; junction bases with no gene match: 11. This CDR3 is 14 amino acids long. The CDR3 nucleotides are TGTGCCAGCGGAGCAGGACAGGGGTTGTGGCCCCAGCATTTT. Its protein is CASGAGQGLWPQHF.